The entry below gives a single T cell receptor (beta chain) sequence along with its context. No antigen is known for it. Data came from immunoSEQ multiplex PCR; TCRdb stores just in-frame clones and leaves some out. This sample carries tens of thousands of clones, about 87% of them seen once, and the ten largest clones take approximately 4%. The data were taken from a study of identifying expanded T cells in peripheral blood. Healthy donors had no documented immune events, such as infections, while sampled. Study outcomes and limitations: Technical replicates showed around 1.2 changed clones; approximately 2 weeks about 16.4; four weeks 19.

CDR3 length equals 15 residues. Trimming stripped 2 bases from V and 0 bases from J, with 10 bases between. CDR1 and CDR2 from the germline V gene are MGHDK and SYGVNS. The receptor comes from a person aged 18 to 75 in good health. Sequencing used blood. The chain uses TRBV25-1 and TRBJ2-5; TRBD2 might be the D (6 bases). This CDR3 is CASSEGRGYQETQYF. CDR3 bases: TGTGCCAGCAGTGAAGGACGGGGGTACCAAGAGACCCAGTACTTC.